The 8 T cell receptor beta chains in this list originate from one sample, sequenced in a study of cytomegalovirus exposure and HLA in healthy donors. 60 Vbeta and 13 Jbeta primers were used in PCR. This table comes from immunoSEQ multiplex PCR, and its TCRdb copy is limited to in-frame clones, with some not included. The table shows roughly 88,000 clones, with approximately 70% occurring only once. The sequencing input was PBMCs. The receptors come from a man aged 50 to 59 in good health and CMV-seronegative.

The V gene is TRBV16, the J gene TRBJ1-2, with a weak D call TRBD1 (6 bases). The CDR3 spans 14 residues. V was cut by 0 bases and J by 4 bases, with 9 bases left in between. Germline-derived CDR1 and CDR2 are KGHSY and FQNENV. Here the CDR3 reads CASSQSWTAYGYTF. DNA of the CDR3: TGTGCCAGCAGCCAATCCTGGACAGCCTATGGCTACACCTTC.

V gene TRBV6-5 combines with J gene TRBJ1-3; D perhaps matches TRBD1 (5 bases). Germline CDR1 MNHEY, CDR2 SVGAGI. The CDR3 covers 15 residues. The V end was cut by 2 bases, the J end by 2 bases, with 10 bases between. The chain's CDR3 is CASSYETDTGNTIYF. CDR3 bases: TGTGCCAGCAGTTACGAGACAGATACTGGAAACACCATATATTTT.

The chain has TRBV5-1 and TRBJ2-3; no reliable D call. Trimming left V 2 bases short and J 1 base short, with 11 bases between. Per germline, CDR1 SGHRS and CDR2 YFSETQ. The CDR3 contains 15 residues. In nucleotides, the CDR3 is TGCGCCAGCAGCTTCAAACAGCTGGGCACAGATACGCAGTATTTT. Amino acids: CASSFKQLGTDTQYF.

V usage is TRBV4-3 and J usage is TRBJ1-3; TRBD1 might be the D (5 bases). The CDR3 totals 17 residues. Trimming shortened V by 4 bases and J by 0 bases, and 16 bases separated the two germline ends. Germline loops: CDR1 LGHNA, CDR2 YSLEER. CDR3 sequence (DNA): TGCGCCAGCAGCCTCGCGGGACGCGGGTTCTCTGGAAACACCATATATTTT. Translating it yields CASSLAGRGFSGNTIYF.

The gene calls are TRBV7-9 and TRBJ2-7, with 9 bases matching TRBD1. Germline-derived CDR1 and CDR2 are SEHNR and FQNEAQ (reference sequence). This CDR3 is 13 amino acids long. The V segment lost 5 bases and the J segment 5 bases; nucleotides outside the gene matches: 4. The CDR3 sequence is CASSRDRDHEQYV. The CDR3 DNA follows: TGTGCCAGCAGCCGGGACAGGGACCACGAGCAGTACGTC.

This chain links TRBV7-2 with TRBJ2-7, with 7 positions matching TRBD1. Germline V CDR1 and CDR2: SGHTA, FQGNSA. V shed 4 bases and J 3 bases; nucleotides not matched to a gene: 6. CDR3 length equals 14 residues. In nucleotides, the CDR3 is TGTGCCAGCAGCTACCCGGGACAGCTCTACGAGCAGTACTTC. Translating it yields CASSYPGQLYEQYF.

This sequence joins TRBV4-3 and TRBJ2-3, with TRBD1 matching 7 bases. Germline CDR1 reads LGHNA; CDR2 reads YSLEER. There are 18 residues in the CDR3. V lost 4 bases to trimming and J lost 4 bases; unmatched junction nucleotides: 17. CDR3 in DNA: TGCGCCAGCAGCCCCTCTGGGAGAGGGGGCCTATCCTCAGATACGCAGTATTTT. Translation: CASSPSGRGGLSSDTQYF.

Only one count was recorded for this clone. The V and J genes are TRBV5-1 and TRBJ1-4; no firm D call. Trimming removed 4 bases at V and 3 bases at J, with 10 bases between. The CDR3 consists of 14 residues. The germline V gene has CDR1 SGHRS and CDR2 YFSETQ. Here the CDR3 reads CASSRRNPNEKLFF. The DNA for the CDR3 is TGCGCCAGCAGCCGGCGGAACCCTAATGAAAAACTGTTTTTT.